The 17 T cell receptor beta chains below were found in one sample sequenced in a study of beta chain features in type 1 diabetes. The study reverse transcribed the entire isolated RNA, so it sequenced expressed TCRB transcripts. Sequenced by immunoSEQ multiplex PCR; TCRdb stores in-frame clones only, minus some. Found here are about 140,000 clones, roughly 10% of them singletons; the top ten hold around 0.65%. Material for sequencing was central memory CD4+ T cells from blood. All receptors come from a woman aged 40 to 50 in good health.

This clone has just a few counts. This chain connects TRBV18 to TRBJ1-6, with 8 bases that match TRBD1. The ends lost 8 bases at V and 5 bases at J; junction bases unmatched: 5. The CDR3 runs 14 residues. Per the germline V gene, CDR1 is KGHSH and CDR2 is LQKENI. The DNA of the CDR3 is TGTGCCAGCAGGCCGACAGGGGATAATTCACCCCTCCACTTT. It codes for CASRPTGDNSPLHF. Full variable domain (remainder filled in from reference TRBV18 and TRBJ1-6): NAGVMQNPRHLVRRRGQEARLRCSPMKGHSHVYWYRQLPEEGLKFMVYLQKENIIDESGMPKERFSAEFPKEGPSILRIQQVVRGDSAAYFCASRPTGDNSPLHFGNGTRLTVT.

The chain employs TRBV19 and TRBJ1-5; D remains unclear. This CDR3 has 14 amino acids. Trimming took 7 bases from V and 0 from J, leaving 10 bases between them. Germline V gives CDR1 LNHDA, CDR2 SQIVND (reference sequence). This chain's CDR3 is CASNPPVSNQPQHF. CDR3 nucleotide sequence: TGTGCCAGTAATCCTCCGGTTAGCAATCAGCCCCAGCATTTT.

This clone appeared a few times. One end of the junction is discordant with germline, which a read error may explain. Distinct nucleotide sequences in the sample also encode this CDR3. The rearrangement joins TRBV28 to TRBJ1-1, with TRBD1 matching 10 bases. Per the germline V gene, CDR1 is MDHEN and CDR2 is SYDVKM. The CDR3 is 16 amino acids. CDR3 nucleotide sequence: TGTGCCAGCAGTCAGGCGGGACAGGGGTCCAACACTGAAGCCTTCTTT. Translated, it gives CASSQAGQGSNTEAFF.

V gene TRBV5-1 combines with J gene TRBJ1-2; 11 bases line up with TRBD1. This CDR3 region has 13 residues. Per the germline V gene, CDR1 is SGHRS and CDR2 is YFSETQ. J lost 8 bases, V lost 5 bases, and 5 bases had no gene match. CDR3 nucleotides: TGCGCCAGCAGACCGGACAGGGGGCGAGGCTACACCTTC. This codes for CASRPDRGRGYTF.

The chain employs TRBV7-2 and TRBJ2-5; D may be TRBD1 (7 bases). Germline V gives CDR1 SGHTA, CDR2 FQGNSA. CDR3 length equals 14 residues. The V end was cut by 4 bases, the J end by 4 bases, with 13 bases between. The CDR3 region has the DNA TGTGCCAGCAGCTGGGCGGGACAGAGAGAGACCCAGTACTTC. It translates to CASSWAGQRETQYF.

This clone was seen a few times. The chain couples TRBV13 to TRBJ2-7, with D possibly being TRBD1 (5 bases). The CDR3 is made up of 15 amino acids. V was pared by 3 bases and J by 2 bases, with 14 bases between. The germline V gene encodes CDR1 PRHDT and CDR2 FYEKMQ (reference sequence). CDR3 DNA: TGTGCCAGCAGCTTCCGAACAGGCGATACCTACGAGCAGTACTTC. Its translation: CASSFRTGDTYEQYF.

V usage is TRBV11-2 and J usage is TRBJ2-7, with TRBD1 identical over 9 bases. The germline V gene encodes CDR1 SGHAT and CDR2 FQNNGV. With 1 base clipped from V and 4 bases from J, the junction kept 11 bases outside the gene matches. The CDR3 has 17 residues. The CDR3 coding sequence is TGTGCCAGCAGCTTAGGCCCCCCGGGACAGGGATTGTACGAGCAGTACTTC. This sequence encodes CASSLGPPGQGLYEQYF.

This chain links TRBV5-4 with TRBJ2-2; 13 bases agree with TRBD2. CDR3 size: 17 residues. From germline, CDR1 is SGHNT and CDR2 YYREEE (reference sequence). J gave up 6 bases and V 4 bases, and 9 bases lay outside the gene matches. CDR3 sequence: CASSSGTSGALSGELFF. The CDR3 region has the DNA TGTGCCAGCAGCAGCGGGACTAGCGGGGCCCTTTCCGGGGAGCTGTTTTTT.

This clone has only a few counts. The genes are TRBV18 and TRBJ1-1; weak D call: TRBD1 (6 bases). CDR1 and CDR2 (germline): KGHSH, LQKENI. The V end was cut by 3 bases, the J end by 1 base, with 12 bases between. The CDR3 is 15 amino acids. The CDR3 DNA sequence: TGTGCCAGCTCACCTACCAAACAGGGGAACACTGAAGCTTTCTTT. As protein: CASSPTKQGNTEAFF. Full variable domain (missing parts from reference TRBV18 and TRBJ1-1): NAGVMQNPRHLVRRRGQEARLRCSPMKGHSHVYWYRQLPEEGLKFMVYLQKENIIDESGMPKERFSAEFPKEGPSILRIQQVVRGDSAAYFCASSPTKQGNTEAFFGQGTRLTVV.

This clone has only a few counts. V usage is TRBV5-6 and J usage is TRBJ2-1; 11 bases align to TRBD2. The CDR3 loop spans 16 amino acids. Germline V gene lookup returns CDR1 SGHDT and CDR2 YYEEEE. The V and J ends lost 4 bases and 1 base, in that order; junction bases with no gene match: 4. CDR3 sequence (DNA): TGTGCCAGCAGCCCAGGACTAGCGGGTTCCTACAATGAGCAGTTCTTC. This codes for CASSPGLAGSYNEQFF.

The sample holds a few counts of this clone. V and J are TRBV4-2 and TRBJ2-6; perhaps TRBD1 as D (5 bases). V was shortened by 0 bases and J by 1 base, with 10 bases between the two germline ends. The CDR3 is 17 amino acids. Per germline, CDR1 LGHNA and CDR2 YNFKEQ. The CDR3 spells CASSQDRAESGANVLTF. The DNA for the CDR3 is TGTGCCAGCAGCCAAGACAGGGCGGAGTCTGGGGCCAACGTCCTGACTTTC.

The rearrangement uses TRBV5-6 and TRBJ2-3; D possibly corresponds to TRBD1 (5 bases). Trimming left V 3 bases short and J 1 base short, with 15 bases between. Germline CDR1 is SGHDT and CDR2 is YYEEEE. The CDR3 has 16 residues. CDR3 residues: CASSYARVEGTDTQYF. CDR3 bases: TGTGCCAGCAGCTACGCCAGGGTTGAGGGCACAGATACGCAGTATTTT.

V is TRBV2 and J is TRBJ2-7; D not certain. Germline assignment: CDR1 SNHLY and CDR2 FYNNEI. Trimming removed 6 bases at V and 2 bases at J, with 14 bases between. The CDR3 loop spans 14 amino acids. The CDR3 DNA reads TGTGCCAGCAGAGAATCCTTCCTAACCTACGAGCAGTACTTC. Its translation: CASRESFLTYEQYF.

This clone was observed at least ten times. The chain employs TRBV28 and TRBJ2-7; a weak D match, TRBD2 (7 bases). CDR1 MDHEN and CDR2 SYDVKM come from the germline V gene. The CDR3 sequence is 16 residues long. The ends were cut back, 8 bases at V and 1 base at J, with 21 bases in the middle. The CDR3, as DNA: TGTGCCAGCCGCGAGGGGGGGGCGAGGGGTTCCTACGAGCAGTACTTC. This translates into CASREGGARGSYEQYF.

The chain carries TRBV10-3 and TRBJ2-5; 10 bases align to TRBD1. Germline values: CDR1 ENHRY, CDR2 SYGVKD. CDR3 length: 15 residues. V was clipped by 3 bases and J by 2 bases; unmatched bases: 3. CDR3 nucleotides: TGTGCCATCAGTGATGGGGACAGGGGTCAAGAGACCCAGTACTTC. Translation: CAISDGDRGQETQYF.

The table lists this clone with a few counts. The chain employs TRBV5-1 and TRBJ2-1, with TRBD2 matching over 10 bases. This CDR3 has 15 residues. The germline V gene encodes CDR1 SGHRS and CDR2 YFSETQ. J was trimmed by 5 bases and V by 3 bases; bases with no gene match: 5. CDR3 residues: CASSSIAGGHNEQFF. CDR3 bases: TGCGCCAGCAGCTCAATAGCGGGGGGCCACAATGAGCAGTTCTTC.

J is TRBJ2-5 and V is TRBV6-5, with 9 bases that match TRBD1. This CDR3 contains 14 residues. With V trimmed by 4 bases and J by 3 bases, 3 bases remained unmatched. Germline lookup yields CDR1 MNHEY and CDR2 SVGAGI. The CDR3: CASSSDRGKETQYF. CDR3 coding DNA: TGTGCCAGCAGTTCCGACAGGGGGAAAGAGACCCAGTACTTC.